Each of the 29 T cell receptor beta chains below was sequenced from the same sample in a study of shared clonotypes between healthy human individuals (dated by TCRdb to between 2020 and 2021). The library was built by means of the immunoSEQ multiplex PCR assay. TCRdb obtained this table from immuneACCESS and retained in-frame rearrangements with V and J assigned. These tables miss some clones; where compared with another copy, unresolved V genes account for less than half of the shortfall, and the remainder is unexplained. This sample gives roughly 1,500,000 clones in total; roughly 98.5% of them show up just once. 0.36% of the sample goes to the ten largest clones. The sample taken for sequencing was naive CD4+ T cells sorted from blood. The sample's cell subset or site, from its label and the paper: CD45RA+ positively selected. All receptors come from a man aged 30-40 years in good health.

The CDR3 protein is CASSSPIGGRGSSYNEQFF. The CDR3 DNA is TGTGCCAGCAGCTCCCCGATTGGCGGGAGAGGGAGCTCCTACAATGAGCAGTTCTTC. The V gene is TRBV7-2, the J gene TRBJ2-1, with 7 bases identical to TRBD2. Germline values: CDR1 SGHTA, CDR2 FQGNSA. Trimming at V came to 4 bases and at J to 0 bases, leaving 15 bases not matched to a gene. The CDR3 is 19 amino acids.

This chain joins TRBV11-2 and TRBJ2-2; D is possibly TRBD1 (5 bases). Germline CDR1 SGHAT, CDR2 FQNNGV. The V end was cut by 8 bases, the J end by 4 bases, with 17 bases between. The CDR3 is made up of 15 amino acids. The CDR3 DNA follows: TGTGCCAGCCGGTGGGCAGGGAAAGGCACCGGGGAGCTGTTTTTT. Translating gives CASRWAGKGTGELFF.

The chain recombines TRBV7-9 with TRBJ2-2; D remains ambiguous. V was shortened by 4 bases and J by 2 bases, with 8 bases between the two germline ends. CDR1 SEHNR and CDR2 FQNEAQ come from the germline V gene (reference sequence). The CDR3 is 14 residues long. The CDR3 here is CASSYDRNTGELFF. Here the CDR3 DNA reads TGTGCCAGCAGCTACGACCGAAACACCGGGGAGCTGTTTTTT. The full variable domain, its missing parts supplied by reference TRBV7-9 and TRBJ2-2, is DTGVSQNPRHKITKRGQNVTFRCDPISEHNRLYWYRQTLGQGPEFLTYFQNEAQLEKSRLLSDRFSAERPKGSFSTLEIQRTEQGDSAMYLCASSYDRNTGELFFGEGSRLTVL.

The chain is built from TRBV2 and TRBJ2-4; tentatively, D is TRBD1 (5 bases). Germline V gene sequence: CDR1 SNHLY, CDR2 FYNNEI. This CDR3 is 15 amino acids long. V was trimmed by 6 bases and J by 1 base, leaving 13 bases between them. The CDR3 nucleotides are TGTGCCAGCAGAGAACAGGTTTACGCCAAAAACATTCAGTACTTC. Translation: CASREQVYAKNIQYF.

Here the CDR3 DNA reads TGCGCCAGCAGCCAAGGACAGATAGTTACCTACGAGCAGTACTTC. Its protein product is CASSQGQIVTYEQYF. J is TRBJ2-7 and V is TRBV4-1; D is possibly TRBD1 (5 bases). This CDR3 comprises 15 residues. V lost 1 base and J lost 2, with 12 bases in between. Germline lookup yields CDR1 MGHRA and CDR2 YSYEKL.

The chain uses TRBV5-1 and TRBJ1-5; TRBD1 might be the D (6 bases). Trimming took 4 bases from V and 0 from J, leaving 11 bases between them. This CDR3 contains 15 residues. Germline V gives CDR1 SGHRS, CDR2 YFSETQ. CDR3: CASSLEQGSNQPQHF. The DNA of the CDR3 is TGCGCCAGCAGCCTTGAACAGGGTAGCAATCAGCCCCAGCATTTT.

The chain links TRBV25-1 to TRBJ2-1, with a weak D call TRBD1 (6 bases). CDR3 size: 16 residues. With 1 base removed from V and 2 bases from J, the gap between germline ends came to 12 bases. Germline lookup yields CDR1 MGHDK and CDR2 SYGVNS. The CDR3 nucleotides read TGTGCCAGCAGTGAATCTTTAGGACAGCCCTACAATGAGCAGTTCTTC. Translated, it gives CASSESLGQPYNEQFF.

The CDR3 coding sequence is TGTGCCAGCAGCCAGGGGGTAGCGGGGGACTACGAGCAGTACTTC. As protein: CASSQGVAGDYEQYF. The V call is TRBV13, the J call TRBJ2-7; 9 positions agree with TRBD2. Per the germline V gene, CDR1 is PRHDT and CDR2 is FYEKMQ (reference sequence). The CDR3 is 15 amino acids. V dropped 5 bases and J dropped 3; count of bases not matched to a gene: 8.

The CDR3, as DNA: TGTGCCAGCAGCGTAGCCGGGACTGGAAGCACAGATACGCAGTATTTT. Translated: CASSVAGTGSTDTQYF. V and J are TRBV9 and TRBJ2-3; maybe TRBD2 (6 bases). The germline V gene has CDR1 SGDLS and CDR2 YYNGEE. The CDR3 sequence is 16 residues long. V shed 0 bases and J shed 0 bases, with 11 bases lying between them.

This sequence joins TRBV2 and TRBJ2-1; D perhaps matches TRBD1 (5 bases). Germline CDR1 is SNHLY and CDR2 is FYNNEI. The CDR3 contains 13 residues. With 6 bases removed from V and 3 bases from J, the gap between germline ends came to 9 bases. CDR3 nucleotides: TGTGCCAGCAGGGACGACAGCTACAATGAGCAGTTCTTC. Translation: CASRDDSYNEQFF.

The chain joins TRBV19 to TRBJ2-1; TRBD2 agrees at 14 bases. This CDR3 spans 18 amino acids. The ends lost 4 bases at V and 8 bases at J; junction bases unmatched: 13. The germline CDR1 and CDR2 sequences are LNHDA and SQIVND (reference sequence). The CDR3 loop reads CASSTHSRTSGRPYEQFF. Here the CDR3 DNA reads TGTGCCAGTAGTACCCATTCCCGGACTAGCGGGAGGCCCTATGAGCAGTTCTTC.

The chain carries TRBV5-1 and TRBJ2-1; either TRBD1 or TRBD2 may fit D (5 bases each). Germline CDR1 and CDR2: SGHRS and YFSETQ. Trimming removed 0 bases from V and 9 bases from J, with 13 bases in between. This CDR3 region has 14 residues. CDR3 nucleotides: TGCGCCAGCAGCTTGGCCGGGGCTTCTGGTGAGCAGTTCTTC. It codes for CASSLAGASGEQFF.

The CDR3 DNA reads as TGTGCCAGCTCACCCCGACGGACAGGGGCTCCCTACGAGCAGTACTTC. This sequence encodes CASSPRRTGAPYEQYF. This chain joins TRBV18 and TRBJ2-7, with 9 bases that match TRBD1. The CDR3 sequence is 16 residues long. Looked up from germline, CDR1 is KGHSH and CDR2 is LQKENI. J was trimmed by 2 bases and V by 3 bases; bases with no gene match: 8.

The rearrangement uses TRBV7-9 and TRBJ1-5; D not resolved. CDR3 length: 14 amino acids. The V gene's germline CDR1 is SEHNR and CDR2 FQNEAQ (reference sequence). Trimming removed 3 bases from V and 5 bases from J, with 11 bases in between. Here the CDR3 reads CASSFGSAHQPQHF. The CDR3 DNA follows: TGTGCCAGCAGCTTTGGATCAGCCCATCAGCCCCAGCATTTT.

The J gene is TRBJ2-2, the V gene TRBV9; no clear D gene. The CDR3 totals 16 residues. Germline V lookup: CDR1 SGDLS, CDR2 YYNGEE. Trimming removed 0 bases at V and 6 bases at J, with 15 bases between. The CDR3 here is CASSVDQVLVAGELFF. In DNA, the CDR3 is TGTGCCAGCAGCGTAGACCAGGTCCTCGTCGCCGGGGAGCTGTTTTTT.

This clone was found once. The V call is TRBV29-1, the J call TRBJ1-1; D not certain. V lost 8 bases and J 3 bases, leaving 4 bases between the germline ends. The germline V gene encodes CDR1 SQVTM and CDR2 ANQGSEA. The length of the CDR3 is 9 residues. CDR3 nucleotides: TGCAGCCCTTACACTGAAGCTTTCTTT. Translation gives CSPYTEAFF. The variable domain in full, with the rest retrieved from reference TRBV29-1 and TRBJ1-1, is SAVISQKPSRDICQRGTSLTIQCQVDSQVTMMFWYRQQPGQSLTLIATANQGSEATYESGFVIDKFPISRPNLTFSTLTVSNMSPEDSSIYLCSPYTEAFFGQGTRLTVV.

This chain uses TRBV14 with TRBJ2-7; 7 bases line up with TRBD2. This CDR3 has 15 amino acids. After removal of 4 bases from V and 3 bases from J, the junction contained 9 bases not matched to a gene. Germline loops: CDR1 SGHDN, CDR2 FVKESK. The CDR3 DNA is TGTGCCAGCAGCCTCAGGCGGGACTACAGCTACGAGCAGTACTTC. It translates to CASSLRRDYSYEQYF.

CDR3 protein: CASSQTDTQYF. Here the CDR3 DNA reads TGTGCCAGCAGTCAAACAGATACGCAGTATTTT. This chain links TRBV2 with TRBJ2-3; D gene uncertain. Germline V CDR1 and CDR2: SNHLY, FYNNEI. Trimming cost V 5 bases and J 3 bases, with 3 bases left between them. CDR3 length: 11 residues.

Here the CDR3 reads CANGGTGSGDQPQHF. DNA of the CDR3: TGTGCAAATGGAGGGACAGGGTCGGGCGATCAGCCCCAGCATTTT. The rearrangement links TRBV30 to TRBJ1-5; TRBD1 aligns across 9 bases. Germline V gives CDR1 GTSNPN, CDR2 SVGIG (reference sequence). This CDR3 is 15 amino acids long.

The rearrangement uses TRBV19 and TRBJ1-2; D is unresolved. V lost 7 bases and J 3 bases, leaving 12 bases between the germline ends. The CDR3 contains 13 residues. Per germline, CDR1 LNHDA and CDR2 SQIVND (reference sequence). The CDR3 here is CASTGDRDYGYTF. The CDR3 coding sequence is TGTGCCAGTACTGGGGATCGTGACTATGGCTACACCTTC.

The rearrangement uses TRBV25-1 and TRBJ2-5; 8 nucleotides match TRBD1. Germline V gene sequence: CDR1 MGHDK, CDR2 SYGVNS. This CDR3 comprises 14 residues. V gave up 3 bases and J gave up 5 bases; unmatched junction bases: 5. The CDR3 coding sequence is TGTGCCAGCAGTGACCAGGGGGCGCGGGAGACCCAGTACTTC. Translating gives CASSDQGARETQYF.

This sequence joins TRBV5-1 and TRBJ2-3, with 9 bases identical to TRBD2. Germline assignment: CDR1 SGHRS and CDR2 YFSETQ. The J segment lost 0 bases and the V segment lost 3 bases, leaving 5 bases of the junction unmatched. This CDR3 has 16 amino acids. The CDR3 nucleotides are TGCGCCAGCAGCTCGGGACTAGCATCTAGCACAGATACGCAGTATTTT. Its protein product is CASSSGLASSTDTQYF. Supplemented by reference TRBV5-1 and TRBJ2-3, the full variable domain reads KAGVTQTPRYLIKTRGQQVTLSCSPISGHRSVSWYQQTPGQGLQFLFEYFSETQRNKGNFPGRFSGRQFSNSRSEMNVSTLELGDSALYLCASSSGLASSTDTQYFGPGTRLTVL.

This chain connects TRBV7-9 to TRBJ2-7; D is uncertain. Per the germline V gene, CDR1 is SEHNR and CDR2 is FQNEAQ (reference sequence). The CDR3 is 13 residues long. V was shortened by 10 bases and J by 0 bases, with 13 bases between the two germline ends. Here the CDR3 DNA reads TGTGCCACGCTTCGCGACAACTCCTACGAGCAGTACTTC. As protein: CATLRDNSYEQYF.

The chain recombines TRBV27 with TRBJ1-5; TRBD1 matches at 9 bases. V shed 4 bases, J shed 5 bases, and the junction held 3 bases outside the gene matches. The CDR3 sequence is 14 residues long. Germline V gene data show CDR1 as MNHEY and CDR2 as SMNVEV (reference sequence). The CDR3 nucleotides read TGTGCCAGCAGTTCACAGGGGGCTTATCAGCCCCAGCATTTT. Translated: CASSSQGAYQPQHF.

The gene calls are TRBV6-1 and TRBJ2-3, with D perhaps TRBD2 (7 bases). This CDR3 spans 19 amino acids. The germline CDR1 and CDR2 sequences are MNHNS and SASEGT. Trimming shortened V by 0 bases and J by 2 bases, and 21 bases separated the two germline ends. CDR3 nucleotides: TGTGCCAGCAGTGAAGCGCGGGGGCCTTCCGGGAGTTTCACAGATACGCAGTATTTT. Its translation: CASSEARGPSGSFTDTQYF.

The rearrangement links TRBV5-4 to TRBJ1-1, with D unclear. The CDR3 length is 13 residues. The V and J ends lost 1 base and 1 base respectively, with 5 bases between them. From germline, CDR1 is SGHNT and CDR2 YYREEE (reference sequence). The CDR3 nucleotides are TGTGCCAGCAGCTTGTACAGGAACACTGAAGCTTTCTTT. Protein product: CASSLYRNTEAFF.

The V call is TRBV14, the J call TRBJ2-7; tentative D call: TRBD1 (5 bases). This CDR3 region has 12 residues. Germline V CDR1 and CDR2: SGHDN, FVKESK. V dropped 4 bases and J dropped 6 bases, with 10 bases sitting between them. CDR3 sequence (DNA): TGTGCCAGCAGCCTCCAGGGAACCGAGCAGTACTTC. Residues: CASSLQGTEQYF.

The rearrangement links TRBV28 to TRBJ1-2, with D possibly being TRBD1 (5 bases). CDR3 length: 13 residues. V shed 5 bases and J shed 4 bases, with 11 bases lying between them. Germline assignment: CDR1 MDHEN and CDR2 SYDVKM. CDR3 protein: CASSPGHLYGYTF. CDR3 in DNA: TGTGCCAGCAGTCCCGGACACCTCTATGGCTACACCTTC.

This clone was observed a handful of times. This chain links TRBV4-1 with TRBJ2-5; D remains unclear. The germline V gene encodes CDR1 MGHRA and CDR2 YSYEKL. The CDR3 is 11 amino acids. Trimming took 3 bases from V and 2 from J, leaving 1 base between them. The CDR3 loop is CASSQQETQYF. The CDR3 DNA reads TGCGCCAGCAGCCAGCAAGAGACCCAGTACTTC.